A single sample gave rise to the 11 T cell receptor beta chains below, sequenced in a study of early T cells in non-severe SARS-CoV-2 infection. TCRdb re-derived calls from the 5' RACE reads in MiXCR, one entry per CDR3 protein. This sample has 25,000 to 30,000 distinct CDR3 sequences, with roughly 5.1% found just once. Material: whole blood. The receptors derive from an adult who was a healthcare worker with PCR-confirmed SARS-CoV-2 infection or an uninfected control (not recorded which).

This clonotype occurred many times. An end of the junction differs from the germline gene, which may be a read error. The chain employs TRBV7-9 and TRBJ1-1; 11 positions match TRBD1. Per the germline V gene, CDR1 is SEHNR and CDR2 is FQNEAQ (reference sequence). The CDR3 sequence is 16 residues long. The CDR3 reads CASSVAGTGGLTEAFF. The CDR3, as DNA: TGTGCCAGCAGCGTAGCCGGGACAGGGGGTCTCACTGAAGCTTTCTTT.

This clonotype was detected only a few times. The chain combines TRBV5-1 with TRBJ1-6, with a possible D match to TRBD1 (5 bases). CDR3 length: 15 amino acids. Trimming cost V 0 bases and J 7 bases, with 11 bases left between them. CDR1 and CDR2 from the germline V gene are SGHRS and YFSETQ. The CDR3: CASSLEPGSNSPLHF. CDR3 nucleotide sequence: TGCGCCAGCAGCTTGGAACCAGGGAGCAATTCACCCCTCCACTTT.

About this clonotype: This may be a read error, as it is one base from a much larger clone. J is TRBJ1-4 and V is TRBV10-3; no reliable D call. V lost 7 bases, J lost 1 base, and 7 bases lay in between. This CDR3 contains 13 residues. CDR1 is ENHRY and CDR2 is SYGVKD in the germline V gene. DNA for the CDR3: TGTGCCATCAAGGCGGAAACTAATGAAAAACTGTTTTTT. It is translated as CAIKAETNEKLFF.

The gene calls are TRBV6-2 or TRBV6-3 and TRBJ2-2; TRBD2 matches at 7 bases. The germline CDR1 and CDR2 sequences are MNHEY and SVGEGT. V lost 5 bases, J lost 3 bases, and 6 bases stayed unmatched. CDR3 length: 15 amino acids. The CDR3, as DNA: TGTGCCAGCAGTCCGGGCGGGGGTTACACCGGGGAGCTGTTTTTT. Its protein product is CASSPGGGYTGELFF.

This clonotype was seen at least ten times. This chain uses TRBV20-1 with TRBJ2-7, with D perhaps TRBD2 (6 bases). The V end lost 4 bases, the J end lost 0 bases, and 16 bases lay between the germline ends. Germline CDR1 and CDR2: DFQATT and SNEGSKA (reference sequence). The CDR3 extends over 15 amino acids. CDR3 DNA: TGCAGTGCTAAGAGGGGACTCAAGAGCTCCTACGAGCAGTACTTC. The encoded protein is CSAKRGLKSSYEQYF.

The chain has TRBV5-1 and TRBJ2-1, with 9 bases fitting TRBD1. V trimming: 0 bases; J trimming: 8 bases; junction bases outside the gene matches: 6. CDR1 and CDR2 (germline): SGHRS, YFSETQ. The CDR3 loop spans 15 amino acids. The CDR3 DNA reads TGCGCCAGCAGCTTGGAACAGGGGGCGTTCTATGAGCAGTTCTTC. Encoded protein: CASSLEQGAFYEQFF. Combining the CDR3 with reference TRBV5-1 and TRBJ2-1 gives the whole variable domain KAGVTQTPRYLIKTRGQQVTLSCSPISGHRSVSWYQQTPGQGLQFLFEYFSETQRNKGNFPGRFSGRQFSNSRSEMNVSTLELGDSALYLCASSLEQGAFYEQFFGPGTRLTVL.

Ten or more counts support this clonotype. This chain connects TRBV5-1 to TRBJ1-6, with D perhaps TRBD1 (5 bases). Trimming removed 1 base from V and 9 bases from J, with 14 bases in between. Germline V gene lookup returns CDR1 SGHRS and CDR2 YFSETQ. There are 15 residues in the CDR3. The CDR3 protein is CASSLSGMERSPLHF. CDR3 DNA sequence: TGCGCCAGCAGCTTGTCAGGGATGGAGCGTTCACCCCTCCACTTT. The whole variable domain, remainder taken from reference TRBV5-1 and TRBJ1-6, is KAGVTQTPRYLIKTRGQQVTLSCSPISGHRSVSWYQQTPGQGLQFLFEYFSETQRNKGNFPGRFSGRQFSNSRSEMNVSTLELGDSALYLCASSLSGMERSPLHFGNGTRLTVT.

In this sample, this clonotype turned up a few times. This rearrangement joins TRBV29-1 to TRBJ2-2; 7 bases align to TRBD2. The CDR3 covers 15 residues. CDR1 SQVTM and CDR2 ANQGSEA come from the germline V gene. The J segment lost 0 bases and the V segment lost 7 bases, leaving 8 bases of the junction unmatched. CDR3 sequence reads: CSADPGGANTGELFF. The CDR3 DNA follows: TGCAGCGCCGACCCGGGGGGTGCGAACACCGGGGAGCTGTTTTTT.

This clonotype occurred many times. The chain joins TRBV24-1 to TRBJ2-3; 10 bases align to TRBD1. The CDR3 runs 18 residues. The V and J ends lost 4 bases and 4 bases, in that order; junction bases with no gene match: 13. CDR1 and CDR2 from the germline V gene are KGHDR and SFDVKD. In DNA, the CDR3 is TGTGCCACCAGTGACCCTCGCCGGGACAGGGGATTGGCAGATACGCAGTATTTT. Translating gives CATSDPRRDRGLADTQYF.

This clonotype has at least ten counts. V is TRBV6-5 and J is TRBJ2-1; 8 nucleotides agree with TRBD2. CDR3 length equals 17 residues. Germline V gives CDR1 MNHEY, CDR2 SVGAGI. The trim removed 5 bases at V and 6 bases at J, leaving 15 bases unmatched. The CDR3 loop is CASSNPVGAGESNEQFF. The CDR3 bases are TGTGCCAGCAGTAACCCCGTGGGAGCGGGAGAGAGCAATGAGCAGTTCTTC.

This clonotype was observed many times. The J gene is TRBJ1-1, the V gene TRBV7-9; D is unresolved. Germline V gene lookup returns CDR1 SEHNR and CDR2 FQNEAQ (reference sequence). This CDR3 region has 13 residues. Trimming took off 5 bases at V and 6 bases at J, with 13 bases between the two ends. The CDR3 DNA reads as TGTGCCAGCAGCACCGAGAGACTAGCTGAAGCTTTCTTT. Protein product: CASSTERLAEAFF. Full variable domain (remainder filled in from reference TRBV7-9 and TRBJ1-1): DTGVSQNPRHKITKRGQNVTFRCDPISEHNRLYWYRQTLGQGPEFLTYFQNEAQLEKSRLLSDRFSAERPKGSFSTLEIQRTEQGDSAMYLCASSTERLAEAFFGQGTRLTVV.